This T cell receptor (beta chain) is drawn from a study of T cells expressing NK-cell markers. Looking at the study overall: Within the sequenced cohort of eight donors, seven exhibited HCMV seropositivity and one was seronegative. Study-wide points: Where a handful of donors were concerned, these clonotypes also led the CD3+CD56-NKG2C+ fraction.

Note on this clonotype: Its antigen is unidentified.

Germline-derived CDR1 and CDR2 are SQVTM and ANQGSEA. The CDR3 contains 13 residues. For TCR beta, cDNA was produced by 5'RACE template switching with UMIs. After re-calling the 5' RACE reads, TCRdb lists one entry per CDR3 protein, DNA absent. This sample contains approximately 550,000 distinct CDR3 sequences. Specimen: blood T cells: a sorted CD56 or NKG2C T cell subset, CD4+ or CD8+ T cells, or bulk PBMC T cells (not recorded which). The sequence was collected from a man between 18 and 29 years old in good health. The V and J genes are TRBV29-1 and TRBJ2-7; TCRdb names TRBD2, which stays unverified in the absence of DNA. CDR3 protein: CSVTPGREGEQYF.